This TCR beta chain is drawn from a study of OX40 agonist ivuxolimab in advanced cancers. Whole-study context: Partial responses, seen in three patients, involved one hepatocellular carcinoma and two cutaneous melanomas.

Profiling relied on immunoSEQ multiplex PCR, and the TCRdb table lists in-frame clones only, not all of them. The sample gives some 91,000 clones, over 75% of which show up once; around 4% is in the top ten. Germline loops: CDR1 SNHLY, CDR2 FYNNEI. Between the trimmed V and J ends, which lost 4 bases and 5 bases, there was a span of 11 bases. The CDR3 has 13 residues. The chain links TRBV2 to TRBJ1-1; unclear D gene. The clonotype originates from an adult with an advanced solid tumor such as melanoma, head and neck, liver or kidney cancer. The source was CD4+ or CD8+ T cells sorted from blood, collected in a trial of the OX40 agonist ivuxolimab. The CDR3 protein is CASSVNSGTEAFF. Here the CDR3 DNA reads TGTGCCAGCAGTGTGAACAGTGGGACTGAAGCTTTCTTT. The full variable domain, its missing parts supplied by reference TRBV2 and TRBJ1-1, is EPEVTQTPSHQVTQMGQEVILRCVPISNHLYFYWYRQILGQKVEFLVSFYNNEISEKSEIFDDQFSVERPDGSNFTLKIRSTKLEDSAMYFCASSVNSGTEAFFGQGTRLTVV.